The 10 T cell receptor beta chains listed next were all sequenced from one sample in a study of CD8+CD57+ T cells in acquired aplastic anemia. CDR3 and TCR beta VDJ profiling relied on a genomic DNA template. TCRdb reanalysed the reads using MiXCR and keeps one entry per CDR3 protein. The table lists 400,000 to 450,000 distinct CDR3 sequences, around 68% of them singletons. The sequencing input was sorted CD4+, CD8+, or CD8+CD57+ T cells (not recorded which) from PBMCs. The source of these receptors is a human donor in good health, serving as a control.

In the case of this clonotype: The CDR3 ends on some other residue instead of the conserved phenylalanine or tryptophan, so this is likely a read error. The DNA is left out, because the CDR3 cannot be placed on it with certainty; the CDR3 is given as TCRdb lists it. The CDR3 sequence: CASSAQGGDQHQH. The gene calls are TRBV7-2 and TRBJ1-5. Germline CDR1 is SGHTA and CDR2 is FQGNSA. Ends included, the CDR3 has 13 residues.

This chain uses TRBV7-2 with TRBJ2-7; D is unclear. Germline CDR1 SGHTA, CDR2 FQGNSA. Trimming stripped 5 bases from V and 5 bases from J, with 16 bases between. The CDR3 loop spans 14 amino acids. The chain's CDR3 is CASSPRKSWNEQYF. CDR3 sequence (DNA): TGTGCCAGCAGCCCACGAAAGAGCTGGAACGAGCAGTACTTC.

This clonotype was seen repeatedly, ten times or more. This chain uses TRBV7-9 with TRBJ2-2, with D perhaps TRBD1 (5 bases). Germline assignment: CDR1 SEHNR and CDR2 FQNEAQ (reference sequence). V was pared by 1 base and J by 6 bases, with 9 bases between. The CDR3 has 14 amino acids. CDR3 bases: TGTGCCAGCAGCTTAGAGGGGTTGGCCGGGGAGCTGTTTTTT. Translated, it gives CASSLEGLAGELFF.

CDR3 loop: CASSLQGAVYTF. Here the CDR3 DNA reads TGTGCCAGCAGCTTACAGGGGGCCGTCTACACCTTC. The chain carries TRBV7-3 and TRBJ1-2; TRBD1 agrees at 8 bases. The length of the CDR3 is 12 residues. The J segment lost 10 bases and the V segment lost 2 bases, leaving 3 bases of the junction unmatched. CDR1 SGHTA and CDR2 FQGTGA come from the germline V gene.

This clonotype was recorded only once. An end of the junction differs from the germline gene, which may be a read error. The rearrangement links TRBV19 to TRBJ1-6, with D unclear. CDR3 length: 16 amino acids. In germline, CDR1 is LNHDA, CDR2 SQIVND (reference sequence). CDR3 nucleotides: TGTGCCAGTAGTATAGGGACTTCCGAGGGTGCCGCAGATACGCAGTTT. Its translation is CASSIGTSEGAADTQF. Variable domain in full (rest from reference TRBV19 and TRBJ1-6): DGGITQSPKYLFRKEGQNVTLSCEQNLNHDAMYWYRQDPGQGLRLIYYSQIVNDFQKGDIAEGYSVSREKKESFPLTVTSAQKNPTAFYLCASSIGTSEGAADTQFGNGTRLTVT.

The chain is built from TRBV7-3 and TRBJ1-1; D remains unclear. CDR3 size: 13 residues. Germline V gives CDR1 SGHTA, CDR2 FQGTGA. The V end lost 5 bases, the J end lost 13 bases, and 20 bases lay between the germline ends. CDR3 DNA: TGTGCCAGCAGCCTTGACACGCATACTCAGTTTTTCTTT. Its translation: CASSLDTHTQFFF.

V usage is TRBV13 and J usage is TRBJ1-6; no reliable D call. V was trimmed by 5 bases and J by 6 bases, leaving 14 bases between them. CDR1 is PRHDT and CDR2 is FYEKMQ in the germline V gene (reference sequence). This CDR3 has 15 residues. In DNA, the CDR3 is TGTGCCAGCAGCCAAGTGGGTGGTGTTAATTCACCCCTCCACTTT. The encoded protein is CASSQVGGVNSPLHF.

In its sample, this clonotype was seen many times. The chain uses TRBV5-4 and TRBJ1-2; D is undetermined. Trimming pared 0 bases from V and 2 bases from J, leaving 11 bases between. This CDR3 has 15 amino acids. The V gene's germline CDR1 is SGHNT and CDR2 YYREEE (reference sequence). CDR3 bases: TGTGCCAGCAGCTTGGAGGTGGGAATAAACTATGGCTACACCTTC. Encoded protein: CASSLEVGINYGYTF.

The chain employs TRBV7-2 and TRBJ2-5; 9 positions match TRBD1. The CDR3 length is 15 residues. V lost 1 base and J lost 14; bases outside the gene matches: 14. From germline, CDR1 is SGHTA and CDR2 FQGNSA. DNA of the CDR3: TGTGCCAGCAGCTTAGATGGACAGGGGAAGACTTTCTTTTACTTC. Amino acid sequence: CASSLDGQGKTFFYF.

Turning to this clonotype: At one end, the junction sequence differs from germline, possibly due to a read error. This rearrangement joins TRBV7-9 to TRBJ2-7, with a tentative D call TRBD2 (5 bases). There are 13 residues in the CDR3. Per the germline V gene, CDR1 is SEHNR and CDR2 is FQNEAQ (reference sequence). The CDR3 loop is CATSTEALYGKYF. DNA for the CDR3: TGTGCCACCAGCACTGAGGCCCTTTACGGGAAGTACTTC.